This T cell receptor beta chain appears in the sequencing data of a study of beta chain features in type 1 diabetes. Findings and caveats of the study: The naive, central memory and Treg TCRB repertoires looked more alike in patients than they did in healthy donors.

This CDR3 is built from 14 residues. V lost 6 bases to trimming and J lost 8 bases; unmatched junction nucleotides: 10. Per germline, CDR1 SQVTM and CDR2 ANQGSEA. About this clone itself: Its matching antigen is unknown.

Isolated RNA was reverse transcribed in full, so expressed TCRB transcripts were sequenced. Measured with immunoSEQ multiplex PCR; TCRdb has only the in-frame clones, and not every one. The table has about 110,000 clones, 40% seen once. This rearrangement joins TRBV29-1 to TRBJ1-4; TRBD1 agrees at 9 bases. Material for sequencing was stem cell memory CD4+ T cells from blood. The receptor was derived from a woman aged 18 to 35 in good health. The CDR3 reads CSVTWDRAKEKLFF. The CDR3 nucleotides are TGCAGCGTGACCTGGGACAGGGCGAAAGAAAAACTGTTTTTT.